Below are 25 T cell receptor beta chains sequenced from a single sample in a study of cytomegalovirus exposure and HLA in healthy donors. In the PCR, 60 Vbeta and 13 Jbeta primers were used. TCRdb's table, derived via immunoSEQ multiplex PCR, lists solely in-frame clones and lacks some. The profile covers roughly 100,000 clones, with 70% to 85% appearing a single time and about 3.6% taken by the ten largest. The sample was PBMCs. The receptors come from a man aged 55 to 70 in good health and CMV-seronegative.

As to this clone: Other nucleotide sequences from this sample produce the same CDR3. The gene calls are TRBV6-5 and TRBJ2-2; TRBD1 is a possible D gene (6 bases). Trimming removed 5 bases at V and 2 bases at J, with 9 bases between. The CDR3 spans 14 residues. Per germline, CDR1 MNHEY and CDR2 SVGAGI. The CDR3 DNA sequence: TGTGCCAGCAGTCGACAGGCCAACACCGGGGAGCTGTTTTTT. As protein: CASSRQANTGELFF.

In this sample, this clone turned up once. The CDR3 region is CASSPTGYNTEAFF. As DNA, the CDR3 is TGTGCCAGCTCACCGACAGGTTACAACACTGAAGCTTTCTTT. V is TRBV18 and J is TRBJ1-1; D might be TRBD1 (6 bases). V lost 3 bases and J lost 2, with 10 bases in between. Germline V gives CDR1 KGHSH, CDR2 LQKENI. The CDR3 is 14 amino acids.

CDR3 DNA: TGTGCCACCAAAGGGGGAGTTGCCTACAATGAGCAGTTCTTC. Translating it yields CATKGGVAYNEQFF. The chain carries TRBV6-5 and TRBJ2-1; D might be TRBD1 (6 bases). Trimming pared 10 bases from V and 2 bases from J, leaving 15 bases between. Germline V CDR1 and CDR2: MNHEY, SVGAGI. CDR3 size: 14 residues.

This clone was detected a few times. V usage is TRBV5-5 and J usage is TRBJ1-5, with unresolved D. Between the trimmed V and J ends, which lost 0 bases and 4 bases, there was a span of 5 bases. Germline CDR1 reads SGHKS; CDR2 reads YYEKEE (reference sequence). CDR3 length: 13 residues. The CDR3 DNA reads as TGTGCCAGCAGCTTGGTCAATAATCAGCCCCAGCATTTT. It codes for CASSLVNNQPQHF.

This chain joins TRBV27 and TRBJ2-5; 9 positions agree with TRBD2. This CDR3 has 17 residues. Germline assignment: CDR1 MNHEY and CDR2 SMNVEV (reference sequence). After removal of 0 bases from V and 2 bases from J, the junction contained 7 bases not matched to a gene. The CDR3 protein is CASSLSVAGEGQETQYF. CDR3 DNA: TGTGCCAGCAGTTTATCGGTAGCGGGGGAGGGTCAAGAGACCCAGTACTTC.

DNA for the CDR3: TGTGCCAGTAGCCGGACTTCAACTAATGAAAAACTGTTTTTT. Translated: CASSRTSTNEKLFF. The gene calls are TRBV19 and TRBJ1-4; D gene uncertain. Trimming took 6 bases from V and 0 from J, leaving 8 bases between them. CDR3 size: 14 residues. CDR1 and CDR2 (germline): LNHDA, SQIVND (reference sequence).

The rearrangement uses TRBV5-4 and TRBJ2-5; TRBD2 agrees at 8 bases. The CDR3 runs 18 residues. V was clipped by 2 bases and J by 5 bases; unmatched bases: 17. Germline CDR1 reads SGHNT; CDR2 reads YYREEE (reference sequence). The CDR3 spells CASSFGFGRSSGEETQYF. Here the CDR3 DNA reads TGTGCCAGCAGCTTCGGGTTCGGAAGGAGTAGCGGGGAGGAGACCCAGTACTTC. The full variable domain, completed using reference TRBV5-4 and TRBJ2-5, is ETGVTQSPTHLIKTRGQQVTLRCSSQSGHNTVSWYQQALGQGPQFIFQYYREEENGRGNFPPRFSGLQFPNYSSELNVNALELDDSALYLCASSFGFGRSSGEETQYFGPGTRLLVL.

This clone has just a few counts. V usage is TRBV5-1 and J usage is TRBJ2-1, with a weak D call TRBD2 (6 bases). The CDR3 length is 16 residues. Trimming pared 0 bases from V and 7 bases from J, leaving 17 bases between. CDR1 is SGHRS, CDR2 YFSETQ, per germline. The CDR3 spells CASSLAVGLAKNEQFF. The DNA for the CDR3 is TGCGCCAGCAGCTTGGCGGTGGGCCTAGCGAAGAATGAGCAGTTCTTC.

DNA of the CDR3: TGCGCCAGCAGCTACGGGACAGGGGGATGGTACTTC. Protein product: CASSYGTGGWYF. V usage is TRBV5-1 and J usage is TRBJ2-7; 11 nucleotides line up with TRBD1. The CDR3 has 12 amino acids. Germline CDR1 is SGHRS and CDR2 is YFSETQ. The junction had 5 bases not matched to a gene; V was cut back by 3 bases and J by 12 bases.

A few counts support this clone. The J gene is TRBJ1-3, the V gene TRBV19; tentative D call: TRBD1 (6 bases). Trimming stripped 6 bases from V and 0 bases from J, with 21 bases between. The CDR3 contains 18 residues. Germline-derived CDR1 and CDR2 are LNHDA and SQIVND (reference sequence). Written as DNA, the CDR3 is TGTGCCAGTAGGGACTGGTCCGGGACACTGAGCTCTGGAAACACCATATATTTT. It encodes CASRDWSGTLSSGNTIYF.

This clone was picked up a small number of times. This chain joins TRBV7-8 and TRBJ1-3; D is ambiguous. Germline CDR1 and CDR2: SGHVS and FQNEAQ. V gave up 5 bases and J gave up 0 bases, with 8 bases separating them. This CDR3 is built from 14 residues. The CDR3: CASSLTGSGNTIYF. The CDR3, as DNA: TGTGCCAGCAGCCTTACGGGCTCTGGAAACACCATATATTTT.

The chain combines TRBV5-6 with TRBJ1-2; 8 bases are shared with TRBD1. V lost 5 bases, J lost 7 bases, and 7 bases stayed unmatched. CDR1 is SGHDT, CDR2 YYEEEE, per germline. The CDR3 spans 13 residues. CDR3 protein: CASRPDREVGYTF. The CDR3 DNA reads as TGTGCCAGCAGACCGGACAGGGAAGTTGGCTACACCTTC.

The CDR3 sequence: CASSLGQGIPGEQYF. The CDR3 DNA sequence: TGTGCCAGCAGCTTAGGTCAGGGGATTCCGGGCGAGCAGTACTTC. The V gene is TRBV7-9, the J gene TRBJ2-5, with D possibly being TRBD1 (6 bases). The DNA end favors TRBJ2-7, so the J call may be wrong. Germline CDR1 SEHNR, CDR2 FQNEAQ (reference sequence). The CDR3 is 15 residues long.

The chain recombines TRBV4-3 with TRBJ2-1; 7 bases fit TRBD1. Germline V gene data show CDR1 as LGHNA and CDR2 as YSLEER. The CDR3 length is 17 residues. V shed 2 bases and J 3 bases; nucleotides not matched to a gene: 10. In DNA, the CDR3 is TGCGCCAGCAGCCAAATGGCGGCAGGGGGTAGCTACAATGAGCAGTTCTTC. This translates into CASSQMAAGGSYNEQFF.

The chain is built from TRBV2 and TRBJ1-5; the D gene is possibly TRBD1 (5 bases). Germline lookup yields CDR1 SNHLY and CDR2 FYNNEI. The CDR3 runs to 13 residues. Trimming took 7 bases from V and 5 from J, leaving 12 bases between them. The CDR3 here is CASKGDGDQPQHF. The CDR3, as DNA: TGTGCCAGCAAAGGGGATGGGGATCAGCCCCAGCATTTT.

The chain employs TRBV5-1 and TRBJ2-3, with 10 bases lining up with TRBD1. V shed 4 bases and J 6 bases; nucleotides not matched to a gene: 8. CDR1 is SGHRS, CDR2 YFSETQ, per germline. This CDR3 has 15 amino acids. As DNA, the CDR3 is TGCGCCAGCAGCCTCCGAGGGACAGGGGAGGATACGCAGTATTTT. It is translated as CASSLRGTGEDTQYF.

The chain links TRBV18 to TRBJ2-7; TRBD2 is a possible D gene (6 bases). Trimming removed 1 base from V and 6 bases from J, with 13 bases in between. This CDR3 is built from 14 residues. Germline V gives CDR1 KGHSH, CDR2 LQKENI. The CDR3 DNA is TGTGCCAGCTCACCACAACGGGGGAATCCCGAGCAGTACGTC. Its translation: CASSPQRGNPEQYV.

This clone was observed once. The CDR3 DNA follows: TGTGCCAGCAGCCCACGGGACAGGGAGACCCAGTACTTC. Translating it yields CASSPRDRETQYF. The V gene is TRBV7-2, the J gene TRBJ2-5; TRBD1 matches at 8 bases. The CDR3 contains 13 residues. With 5 bases clipped from V and 5 bases from J, the junction kept 4 bases outside the gene matches. Germline values: CDR1 SGHTA, CDR2 FQGNSA.

The count of this clone is one. This chain links TRBV7-2 with TRBJ2-5; 7 nucleotides line up with TRBD2. Trimming cost V 3 bases and J 5 bases; bases outside gene matches: 6. CDR3 size: 14 residues. Germline CDR1 and CDR2: SGHTA and FQGNSA. CDR3 in amino acids: CASSFSGSRETQYF. DNA of the CDR3: TGTGCCAGCAGCTTTAGCGGGTCGAGGGAGACCCAGTACTTC.

The rearrangement joins TRBV28 to TRBJ2-3; 7 bases are a match to TRBD2. CDR1 MDHEN and CDR2 SYDVKM come from the germline V gene. The CDR3 consists of 17 residues. J gave up 0 bases and V 3 bases, and 9 bases lay outside the gene matches. CDR3 in amino acids: CASSLWTAGVSTDTQYF. The CDR3 DNA reads as TGTGCCAGCAGTTTGTGGACTGCGGGGGTAAGCACAGATACGCAGTATTTT.

This chain links TRBV30 with TRBJ1-3, with D uncertain. Trimming took 7 bases from V and 0 from J, leaving 13 bases between them. Germline lookup yields CDR1 GTSNPN and CDR2 SVGIG (reference sequence). The CDR3 has 14 residues. In DNA, the CDR3 is TGTGCCTTGATAAATCAGGTCTCTGGAAACACCATATATTTT. It specifies CALINQVSGNTIYF. Together with reference TRBV30 and TRBJ1-3, the CDR3 gives the full variable domain: SQTIHQWPATLVQPVGSPLSLECTVEGTSNPNLYWYRQAAGRGLQLLFYSVGIGQISSEVPQNLSASRPQDRQFILSSKKLLLSDSGFYLCALINQVSGNTIYFGEGSWLTVV.

The chain combines TRBV28 with TRBJ2-4, with 8 bases that match TRBD2. This CDR3 has 15 amino acids. The germline V gene has CDR1 MDHEN and CDR2 SYDVKM. V trimming: 2 bases; J trimming: 2 bases; junction bases outside the gene matches: 2. As DNA, the CDR3 is TGTGCCAGCAGTTTAGGCGGGGGGACCAAAAACATTCAGTACTTC. Translated, it gives CASSLGGGTKNIQYF. The whole variable domain, remainder taken from reference TRBV28 and TRBJ2-4, is DVKVTQSSRYLVKRTGEKVFLECVQDMDHENMFWYRQDPGLGLRLIYFSYDVKMKEKGDIPEGYSVSREKKERFSLILESASTNQTSMYLCASSLGGGTKNIQYFGAGTRLSVL.

CDR3 coding DNA: TGTGCCAGCAGCAACAGGGGAAGCTATGGCTACACCTTC. It specifies CASSNRGSYGYTF. V and J are TRBV5-8 and TRBJ1-2; 7 positions match TRBD1. V shed 4 bases, J shed 4 bases, and the junction held 4 bases outside the gene matches. Germline V gives CDR1 SGHTS, CDR2 YDEGEE. The CDR3 length is 13 residues.

This chain connects TRBV6-4 to TRBJ2-2; 7 bases line up with TRBD2. The V segment lost 4 bases and the J segment 1 base; nucleotides outside the gene matches: 6. From germline, CDR1 is MRHNA and CDR2 SNTAGT. The CDR3 length is 16 residues. The chain's CDR3 is CASSAQREWNTGELFF. The CDR3 DNA is TGTGCCAGCAGTGCCCAGCGGGAATGGAACACCGGGGAGCTGTTTTTT.

CDR3 region: CASSQMTGNTGELFF. As DNA, the CDR3 is TGTGCCAGCAGCCAAATGACAGGGAACACCGGGGAGCTGTTTTTT. The chain carries TRBV7-7 and TRBJ2-2; TRBD1 might be the D (6 bases). V lost 5 bases and J lost 1, with 11 bases in between. This CDR3 spans 15 amino acids. Germline loops: CDR1 SSHAT, CDR2 FNYEAQ (reference sequence). The full variable domain, its missing parts supplied by reference TRBV7-7 and TRBJ2-2, is GAGVSQSPRYKVTKRGQDVTLRCDPISSHATLYWYQQALGQGPEFLTYFNYEAQPDKSGLPSDRFSAERPEGSISTLTIQRTEQRDSAMYRCASSQMTGNTGELFFGEGSRLTVL.